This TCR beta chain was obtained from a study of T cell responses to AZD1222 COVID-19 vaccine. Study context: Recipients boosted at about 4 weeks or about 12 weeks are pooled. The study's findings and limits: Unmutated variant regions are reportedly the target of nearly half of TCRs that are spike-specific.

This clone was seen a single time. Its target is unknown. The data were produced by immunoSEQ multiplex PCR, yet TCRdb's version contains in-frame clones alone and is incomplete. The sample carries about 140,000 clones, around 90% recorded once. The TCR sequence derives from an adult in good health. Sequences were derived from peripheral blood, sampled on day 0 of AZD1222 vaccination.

The CDR3 DNA follows: TGTGCCAGCAGTGAAGCCAGCGGGAGGACCAGCACAGATACGCAGTATTTT. Translation gives CASSEASGRTSTDTQYF. The chain has TRBV25-1 and TRBJ2-3, with TRBD2 identical over 9 bases. V lost 2 bases and J lost 0; bases outside the gene matches: 6. This CDR3 comprises 17 residues. Germline values: CDR1 MGHDK, CDR2 SYGVNS. Looking up the rest from reference TRBV25-1 and TRBJ2-3 gives the full variable domain: EADIYQTPRYLVIGTGKKITLECSQTMGHDKMYWYQQDPGMELHLIHYSYGVNSTEKGDLSSESTVSRIRTEHFPLTLESARPSHTSQYLCASSEASGRTSTDTQYFGPGTRLTVL.